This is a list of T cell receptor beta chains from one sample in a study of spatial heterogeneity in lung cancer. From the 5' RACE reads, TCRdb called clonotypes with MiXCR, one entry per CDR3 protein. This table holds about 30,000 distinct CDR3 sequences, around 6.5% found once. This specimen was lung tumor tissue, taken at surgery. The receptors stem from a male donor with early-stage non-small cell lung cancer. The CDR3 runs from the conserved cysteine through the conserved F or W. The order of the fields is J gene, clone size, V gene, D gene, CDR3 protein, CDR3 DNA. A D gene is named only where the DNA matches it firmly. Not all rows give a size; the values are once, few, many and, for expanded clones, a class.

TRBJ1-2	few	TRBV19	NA	CASRPRQAGGYTF	TGTGCCAGTAGGCCGCGGCAGGCGGGTGGCTACACCTTC
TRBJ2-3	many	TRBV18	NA	CASSLSSQGDTQYF	TGTGCCAGCTCACTCTCTTCACAGGGCGATACGCAGTATTTT
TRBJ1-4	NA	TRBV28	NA	CASRVGPSAWEKLFF	TGTGCCAGCAGGGTAGGCCCCTCCGCGTGGGAAAAACTGTTTTTT
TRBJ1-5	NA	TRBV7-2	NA	CASSSSRDWNQPQHF	TGTGCCAGCAGCTCTAGTAGGGACTGGAATCAGCCCCAGCATTTT
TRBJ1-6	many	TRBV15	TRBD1	CATSRDREGANSPLHF	TGTGCCACCAGCAGAGATCGGGAGGGGGCAAATTCACCCCTCCACTTT
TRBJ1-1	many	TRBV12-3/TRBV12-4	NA	CATRNRLVGAEAFF	TGTGCTACCCGCAATAGGCTTGTGGGGGCTGAAGCTTTCTTT
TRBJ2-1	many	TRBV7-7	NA	CASSLTGSSYNEQFF	TGTGCTAGCAGCCTCACGGGAAGCTCCTACAATGAGCAGTTCTTC
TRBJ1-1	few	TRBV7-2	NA	CASSLVTGDTEAFF	TGTGCCAGCAGCTTAGTGACGGGGGACACTGAAGCTTTCTTT
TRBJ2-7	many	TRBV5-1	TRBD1	CASSWGQGRSYEQYF	TGCGCCAGCAGCTGGGGACAGGGGAGATCCTACGAGCAGTACTTC
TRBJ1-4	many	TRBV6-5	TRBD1	CASSYRSPPWTGGREKLFF	TGTGCCAGCAGTTACCGATCCCCTCCTTGGACAGGGGGGAGAGAAAAACTGTTTTTT
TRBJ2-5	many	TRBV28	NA	CASSFRGPQGETQYF	TGTGCCAGCAGCTTTCGCGGGCCTCAAGGAGAGACCCAGTACTTC
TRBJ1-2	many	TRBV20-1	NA	CSARDDRSYGYTF	TGCAGTGCTAGAGATGATCGTAGCTATGGCTACACCTTC
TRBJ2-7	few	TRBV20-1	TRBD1	CSATTGDYEQYF	TGCAGTGCAACCACAGGGGACTACGAGCAGTACTTC
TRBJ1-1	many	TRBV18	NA	CASSLQENTEAFF	TGTGCCAGCTCACTACAGGAGAACACTGAAGCTTTCTTT
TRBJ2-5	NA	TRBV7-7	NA	CASSAGISETQYF	TGTGCCAGCAGCGCTGGGATTTCAGAGACCCAGTACTTC
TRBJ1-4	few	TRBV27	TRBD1	CASSPLDRGLKKLFF	TGTGCCAGCAGTCCGCTGGACAGGGGTTTGAAAAAACTGTTTTTT
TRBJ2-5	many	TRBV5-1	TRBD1	CASSLAGTGQETQYF	TGCGCCAGCAGCTTGGCGGGGACAGGGCAAGAGACCCAGTACTTC
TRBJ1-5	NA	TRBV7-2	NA	CASSLDRRKPQHF	TGTGCCAGCAGCTTAGATCGTCGCAAGCCCCAGCATTTT
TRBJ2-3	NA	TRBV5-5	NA	CASSLAQMDTQNF	TGTGCCAGCAGCTTGGCCCAGATGGATACGCAGAATTTT
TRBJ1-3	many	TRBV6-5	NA	CASSYSQGIPGNTIYF	TGTGCCAGCAGTTACTCACAGGGAATACCTGGAAACACCATATATTTT
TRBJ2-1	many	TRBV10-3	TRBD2	CAISGSGGAASSEQFF	TGTGCCATCAGTGGGAGCGGGGGGGCTGCGTCCAGTGAGCAGTTCTTC
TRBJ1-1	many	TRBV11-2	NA	CASSLVDTEAFF	TGTGCCAGCAGCTTAGTGGACACTGAAGCTTTCTTT
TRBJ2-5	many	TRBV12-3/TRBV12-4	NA	CASSFGSKETQYF	TGTGCCAGCAGTTTCGGCAGCAAAGAGACCCAGTACTTC
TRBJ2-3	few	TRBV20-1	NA	CSASPRASAGADTQYF	TGCAGTGCTAGCCCTAGGGCCTCAGCCGGCGCAGATACGCAGTATTTT
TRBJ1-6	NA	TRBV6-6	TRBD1	CASSYSTGQESSYNSPLHF	TGTGCCAGCAGTTACTCGACGGGACAGGAGAGCTCCTATAATTCACCCCTCCACTTT
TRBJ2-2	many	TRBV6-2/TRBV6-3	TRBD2	CASTSLAGGAGELFF	TGTGCCAGCACCTCCCTAGCGGGGGGCGCCGGGGAGCTGTTTTTT
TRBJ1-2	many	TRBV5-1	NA	CASSLEDLRNGYTF	TGCGCCAGCAGCTTGGAGGACCTCCGAAATGGCTACACCTTC
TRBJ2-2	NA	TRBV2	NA	CASKIEHTGELFF	TGTGCCAGCAAGATTGAACACACCGGGGAGCTGTTTTTT
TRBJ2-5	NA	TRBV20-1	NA	CSAGAGQTQYF	TGCAGTGCCGGGGCAGGGCAGACCCAGTACTTC
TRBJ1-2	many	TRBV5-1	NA	CASSSPDSNYGYTF	TGCGCCAGCAGCAGCCCCGACAGCAACTATGGCTACACCTTC
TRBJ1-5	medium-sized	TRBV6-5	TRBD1	CASRPQGGDQPQHF	TGTGCCAGCAGGCCACAGGGGGGCGATCAGCCCCAGCATTTT
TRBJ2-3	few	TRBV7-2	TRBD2	CASSLGRGGRSTDTQYF	TGTGCCAGCAGCTTAGGGCGGGGGGGCCGGAGCACAGATACGCAGTATTTT
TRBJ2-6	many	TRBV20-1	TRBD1	CSAPDRGQSGANVLTF	TGCAGTGCTCCGGACAGGGGACAATCTGGGGCCAACGTCCTGACTTTC
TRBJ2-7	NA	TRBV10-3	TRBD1	CAIGTVALGQYF	TGTGCCATCGGGACAGTAGCTCTCGGGCAGTACTTC
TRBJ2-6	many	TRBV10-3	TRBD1	CATMSHQGAGANVLTF	TGTGCCACTATGTCCCATCAGGGGGCAGGGGCCAACGTCCTGACTTTC
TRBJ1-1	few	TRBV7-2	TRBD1	CASRRTGNTEAFF	TGTGCCAGCAGGAGGACAGGGAATACTGAAGCTTTCTTT
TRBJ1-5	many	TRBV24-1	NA	CATRQGSNQPQHF	TGTGCCACCAGACAGGGAAGCAATCAGCCCCAGCATTTT
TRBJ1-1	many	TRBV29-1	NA	CSVRRVGTEAFF	TGCAGCGTTCGCAGGGTAGGCACTGAAGCTTTCTTT
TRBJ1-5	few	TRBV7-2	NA	CASNLVGNQPQHF	TGTGCCAGCAACTTGGTAGGGAATCAGCCCCAGCATTTT
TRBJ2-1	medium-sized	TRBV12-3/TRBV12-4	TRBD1	CASTVDRVEVNEQFF	TGTGCCAGCACCGTCGACAGGGTCGAGGTCAATGAGCAGTTCTTC
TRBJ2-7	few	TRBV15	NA	CATSREGPEPYEQYF	TGTGCCACCAGCAGAGAGGGGCCGGAGCCGTACGAGCAGTACTTC
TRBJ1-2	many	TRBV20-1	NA	CSARVLSGWRGYTF	TGCAGTGCTAGAGTTCTCTCGGGTTGGCGAGGCTACACCTTC
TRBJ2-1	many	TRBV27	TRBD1	CASSHRSTGDEQFF	TGTGCCAGCAGTCACCGCTCGACAGGGGATGAGCAGTTCTTC
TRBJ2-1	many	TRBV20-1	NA	CSARLAYEQFF	TGCAGTGCTAGACTGGCCTATGAGCAGTTCTTC
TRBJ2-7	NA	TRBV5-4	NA	CASSFSKGGYEQYF	TGTGCCAGCAGCTTTTCAAAAGGGGGCTACGAGCAGTACTTC
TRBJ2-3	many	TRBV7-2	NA	CASSLREVGGRTDTQYF	TGTGCCAGCAGCTTGAGGGAGGTGGGGGGTCGCACAGATACGCAGTATTTT
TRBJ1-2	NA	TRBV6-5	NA	CASSRRRADYGYTF	TGTGCCAGCAGTCGGCGCAGGGCGGACTATGGCTACACCTTC
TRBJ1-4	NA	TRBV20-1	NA	CSALQPATNEKLFF	TGCAGTGCTCTCCAACCAGCAACTAATGAAAAACTGTTTTTT
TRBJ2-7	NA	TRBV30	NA	CAWSVVGGEQYF	TGTGCCTGGAGTGTGGTAGGGGGCGAGCAGTACTTC
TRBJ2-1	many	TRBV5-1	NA	CASSLRETSYNEQFF	TGCGCCAGCAGCTTGAGGGAGACCTCCTACAATGAGCAGTTCTTC
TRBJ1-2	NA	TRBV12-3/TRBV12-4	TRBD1	CASSLGQGYGYTF	TGTGCCAGCAGTTTAGGACAGGGCTATGGCTACACCTTC
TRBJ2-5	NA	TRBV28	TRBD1	CASSGRGHPQETQYF	TGTGCCAGCAGCGGCAGGGGGCACCCACAAGAGACCCAGTACTTC
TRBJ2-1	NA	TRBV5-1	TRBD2	CASSRTSGDSNEQFF	TGCGCCAGCAGCCGGACTAGCGGGGACAGCAATGAGCAGTTCTTC
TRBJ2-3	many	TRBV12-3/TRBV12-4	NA	CASSSGPTQYF	TGTGCCAGCAGTTCAGGGCCGACGCAGTATTTT
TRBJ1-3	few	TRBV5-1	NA	CASSTNRDSGNTIYF	TGCGCCAGCAGCACCAACCGGGACTCTGGAAACACCATATATTTT
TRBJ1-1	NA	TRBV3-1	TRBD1	CASSQGPTGTATEAFF	TGTGCCAGCAGCCAAGGTCCGACAGGGACGGCAACTGAAGCTTTCTTT
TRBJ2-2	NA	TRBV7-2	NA	CASSLAGELFF	TGTGCCAGCAGCTTAGCCGGGGAGCTGTTTTTT
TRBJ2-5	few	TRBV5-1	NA	CASSLEGLQETQYF	TGCGCCAGCAGCTTGGAGGGGCTTCAAGAGACCCAGTACTTC
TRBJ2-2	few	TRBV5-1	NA	CASSLFTGELFF	TGCGCCAGCAGCTTGTTTACCGGGGAGCTGTTTTTT
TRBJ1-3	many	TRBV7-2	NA	CASSLSSASGNTIYF	TGTGCCAGCAGCTTATCTTCAGCCTCTGGAAACACCATATATTTT